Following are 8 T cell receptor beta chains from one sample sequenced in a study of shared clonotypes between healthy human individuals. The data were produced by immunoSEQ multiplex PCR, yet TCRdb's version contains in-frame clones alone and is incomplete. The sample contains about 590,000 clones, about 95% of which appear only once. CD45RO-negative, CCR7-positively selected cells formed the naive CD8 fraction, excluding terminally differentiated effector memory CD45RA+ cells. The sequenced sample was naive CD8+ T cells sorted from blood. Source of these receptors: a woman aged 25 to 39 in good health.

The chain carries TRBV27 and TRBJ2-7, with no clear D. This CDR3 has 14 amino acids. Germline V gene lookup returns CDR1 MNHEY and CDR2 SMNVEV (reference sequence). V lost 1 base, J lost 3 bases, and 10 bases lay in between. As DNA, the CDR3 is TGTGCCAGCAGTTTATTGACATCGGGCTACGAGCAGTACTTC. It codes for CASSLLTSGYEQYF.

The CDR3 reads CASSFSWKLFF. In DNA, the CDR3 is TGTGCCAGCAGTTTTTCTTGGAAACTGTTTTTT. This chain joins TRBV28 and TRBJ1-4; no clear D. Between the trimmed V and J ends, which lost 3 bases and 11 bases, there was a span of 7 bases. CDR1 and CDR2 from the germline V gene are MDHEN and SYDVKM. CDR3 size: 11 residues.

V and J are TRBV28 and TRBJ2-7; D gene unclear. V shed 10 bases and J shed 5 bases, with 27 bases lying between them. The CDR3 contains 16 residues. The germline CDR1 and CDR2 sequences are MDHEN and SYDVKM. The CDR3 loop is CATSTAQEVVLDEQYF. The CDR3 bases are TGTGCCACCTCAACCGCTCAAGAAGTCGTCCTAGACGAGCAGTACTTC.

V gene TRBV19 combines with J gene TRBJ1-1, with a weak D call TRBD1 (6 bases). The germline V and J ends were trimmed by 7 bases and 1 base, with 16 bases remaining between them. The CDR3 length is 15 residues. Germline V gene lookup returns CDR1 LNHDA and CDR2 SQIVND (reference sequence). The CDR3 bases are TGTGCCAGTATAGGGTGGGACATTTGGAACACTGAAGCTTTCTTT. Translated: CASIGWDIWNTEAFF.

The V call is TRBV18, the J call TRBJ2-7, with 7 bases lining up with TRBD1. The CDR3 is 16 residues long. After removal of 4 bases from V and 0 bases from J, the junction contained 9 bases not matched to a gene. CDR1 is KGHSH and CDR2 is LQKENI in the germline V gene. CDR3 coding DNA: TGTGCCAGCTCACTGGCCCGGACAGGACTCTCCTACGAGCAGTACTTC. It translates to CASSLARTGLSYEQYF.

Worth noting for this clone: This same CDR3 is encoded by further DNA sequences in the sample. The CDR3 region has the DNA TGTGCCAGCAGTGAGAAAGGGTCCTACAATGAGCAGTTCTTC. Amino acids: CASSEKGSYNEQFF. The genes are TRBV25-1 and TRBJ2-1; D is undetermined. V lost 3 bases and J lost 1, with 7 bases in between. The germline V gene encodes CDR1 MGHDK and CDR2 SYGVNS. The CDR3 spans 14 residues.

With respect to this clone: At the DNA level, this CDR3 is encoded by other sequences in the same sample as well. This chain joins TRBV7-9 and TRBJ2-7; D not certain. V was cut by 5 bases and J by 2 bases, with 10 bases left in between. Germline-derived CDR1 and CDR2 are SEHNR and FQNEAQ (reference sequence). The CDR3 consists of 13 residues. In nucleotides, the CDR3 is TGTGCCAGCAGCCCCACGGCGGCCTACGAGCAGTACTTC. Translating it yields CASSPTAAYEQYF.

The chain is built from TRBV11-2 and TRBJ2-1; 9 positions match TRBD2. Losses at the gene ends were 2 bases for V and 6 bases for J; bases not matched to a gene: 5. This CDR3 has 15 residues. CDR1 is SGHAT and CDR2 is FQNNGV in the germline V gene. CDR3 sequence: CASSLSRLAANEQFF. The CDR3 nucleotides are TGTGCCAGCAGCTTATCAAGACTAGCGGCCAATGAGCAGTTCTTC. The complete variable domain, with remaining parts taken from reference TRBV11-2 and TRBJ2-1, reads EAGVAQSPRYKIIEKRQSVAFWCNPISGHATLYWYQQILGQGPKLLIQFQNNGVVDDSQLPKDRFSAERLKGVDSTLKIQPAKLEDSAVYLCASSLSRLAANEQFFGPGTRLTVL.